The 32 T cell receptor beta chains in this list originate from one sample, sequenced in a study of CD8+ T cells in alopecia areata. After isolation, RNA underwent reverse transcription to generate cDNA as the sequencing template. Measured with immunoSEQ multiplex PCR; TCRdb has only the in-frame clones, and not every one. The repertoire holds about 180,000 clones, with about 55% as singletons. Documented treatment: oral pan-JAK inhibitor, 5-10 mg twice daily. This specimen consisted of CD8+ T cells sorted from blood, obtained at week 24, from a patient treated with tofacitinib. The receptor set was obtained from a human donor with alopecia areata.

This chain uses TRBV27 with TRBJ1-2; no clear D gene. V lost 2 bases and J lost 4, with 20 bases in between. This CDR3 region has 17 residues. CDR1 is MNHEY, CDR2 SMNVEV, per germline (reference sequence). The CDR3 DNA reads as TGTGCCAGCAGTTTAAAACCAACCTTACCACGGGGCTATGGCTACACCTTC. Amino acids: CASSLKPTLPRGYGYTF.

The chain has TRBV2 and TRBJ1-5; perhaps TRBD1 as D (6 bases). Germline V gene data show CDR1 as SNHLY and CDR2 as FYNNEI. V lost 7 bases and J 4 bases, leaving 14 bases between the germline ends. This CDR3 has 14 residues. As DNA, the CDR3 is TGTGCCAGCAACAACAGGGAGGTGAATCAGCCCCAGCATTTT. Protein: CASNNREVNQPQHF.

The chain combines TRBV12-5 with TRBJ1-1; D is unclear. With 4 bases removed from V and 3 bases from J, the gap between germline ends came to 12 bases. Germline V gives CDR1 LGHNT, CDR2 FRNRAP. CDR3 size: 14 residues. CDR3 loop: CASGSGIVDTEAFF. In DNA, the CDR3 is TGTGCTAGTGGTTCGGGGATCGTGGACACTGAAGCTTTCTTT.

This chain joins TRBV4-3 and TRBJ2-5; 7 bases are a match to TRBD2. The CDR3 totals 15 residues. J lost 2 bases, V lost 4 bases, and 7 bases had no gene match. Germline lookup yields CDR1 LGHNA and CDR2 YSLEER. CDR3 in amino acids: CASSRDMRGQETQYF. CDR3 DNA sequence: TGCGCCAGCAGCCGAGATATGCGGGGGCAAGAGACCCAGTACTTC.

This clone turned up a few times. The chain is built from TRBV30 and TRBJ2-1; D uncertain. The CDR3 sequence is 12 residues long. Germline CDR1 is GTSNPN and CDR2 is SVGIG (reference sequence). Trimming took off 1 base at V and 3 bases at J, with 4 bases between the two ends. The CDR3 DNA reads TGTGCCTGGAGTGGTGGCTACAATGAGCAGTTCTTC. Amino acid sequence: CAWSGGYNEQFF.

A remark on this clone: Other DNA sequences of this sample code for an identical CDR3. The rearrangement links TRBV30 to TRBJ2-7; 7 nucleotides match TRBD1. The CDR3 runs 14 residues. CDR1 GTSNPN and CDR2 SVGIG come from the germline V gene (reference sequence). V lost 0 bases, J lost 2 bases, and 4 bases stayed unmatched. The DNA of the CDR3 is TGTGCCTGGAGTGTTGGGCAGGGGGCCTACGAGCAGTACTTC. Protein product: CAWSVGQGAYEQYF.

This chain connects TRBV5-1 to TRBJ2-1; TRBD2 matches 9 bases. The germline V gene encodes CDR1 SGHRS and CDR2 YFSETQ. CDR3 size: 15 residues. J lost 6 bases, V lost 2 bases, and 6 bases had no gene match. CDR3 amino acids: CASSLTGLAVNEQFF. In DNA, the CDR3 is TGCGCCAGCAGCTTAACGGGACTAGCAGTCAATGAGCAGTTCTTC. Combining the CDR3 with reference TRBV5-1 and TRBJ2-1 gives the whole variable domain KAGVTQTPRYLIKTRGQQVTLSCSPISGHRSVSWYQQTPGQGLQFLFEYFSETQRNKGNFPGRFSGRQFSNSRSEMNVSTLELGDSALYLCASSLTGLAVNEQFFGPGTRLTVL.

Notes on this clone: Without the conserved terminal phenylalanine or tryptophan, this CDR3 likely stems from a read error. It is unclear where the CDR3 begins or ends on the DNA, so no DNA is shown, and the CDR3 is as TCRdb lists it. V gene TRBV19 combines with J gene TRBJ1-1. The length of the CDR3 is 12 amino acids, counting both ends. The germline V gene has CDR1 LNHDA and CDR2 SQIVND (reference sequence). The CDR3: CASSIGGGGIII.

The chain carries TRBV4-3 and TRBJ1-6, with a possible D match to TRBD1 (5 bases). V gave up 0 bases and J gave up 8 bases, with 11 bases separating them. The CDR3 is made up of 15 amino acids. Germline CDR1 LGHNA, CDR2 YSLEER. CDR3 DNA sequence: TGCGCCAGCAGCCAAGATGGGGGTACGGATTCACCCCTCCACTTT. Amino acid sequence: CASSQDGGTDSPLHF.

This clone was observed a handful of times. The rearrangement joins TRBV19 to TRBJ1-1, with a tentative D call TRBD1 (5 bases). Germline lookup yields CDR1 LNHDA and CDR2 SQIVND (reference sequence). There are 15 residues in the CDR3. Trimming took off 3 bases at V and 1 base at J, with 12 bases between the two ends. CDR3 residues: CASSISSTGNTEAFF. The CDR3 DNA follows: TGTGCCAGTAGTATCTCCTCTACAGGGAACACTGAAGCTTTCTTT.

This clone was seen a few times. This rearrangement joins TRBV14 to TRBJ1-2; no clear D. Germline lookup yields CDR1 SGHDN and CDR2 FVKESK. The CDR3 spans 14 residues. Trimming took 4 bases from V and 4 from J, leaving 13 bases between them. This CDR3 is CASSPRMHPYGYTF. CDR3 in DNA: TGTGCCAGCAGCCCCCGAATGCACCCCTATGGCTACACCTTC. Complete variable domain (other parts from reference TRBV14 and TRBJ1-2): EAGVTQFPSHSVIEKGQTVTLRCDPISGHDNLYWYRRVMGKEIKFLLHFVKESKQDESGMPNNRFLAERTGGTYSTLKVQPAELEDSGVYFCASSPRMHPYGYTFGSGTRLTVV.

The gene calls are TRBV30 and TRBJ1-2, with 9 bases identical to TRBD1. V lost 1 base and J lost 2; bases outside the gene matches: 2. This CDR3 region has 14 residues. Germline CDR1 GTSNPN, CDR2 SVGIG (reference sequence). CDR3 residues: CAWSAGQGNYGYTF. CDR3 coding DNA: TGTGCCTGGAGTGCTGGACAGGGGAACTATGGCTACACCTTC.

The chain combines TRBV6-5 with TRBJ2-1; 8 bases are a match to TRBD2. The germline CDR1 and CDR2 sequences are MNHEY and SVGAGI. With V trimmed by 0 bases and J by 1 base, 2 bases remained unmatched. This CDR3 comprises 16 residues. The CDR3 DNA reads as TGTGCCAGCAGTTACTCGATAGCGGGGTCCTACAATGAGCAGTTCTTC. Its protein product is CASSYSIAGSYNEQFF.

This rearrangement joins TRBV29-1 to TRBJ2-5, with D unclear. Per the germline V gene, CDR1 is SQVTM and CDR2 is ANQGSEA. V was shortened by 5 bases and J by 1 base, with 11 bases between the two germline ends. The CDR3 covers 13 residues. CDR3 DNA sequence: TGCAGCGTTACCCTCTGGCCCCAAGAGACCCAGTACTTC. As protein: CSVTLWPQETQYF.

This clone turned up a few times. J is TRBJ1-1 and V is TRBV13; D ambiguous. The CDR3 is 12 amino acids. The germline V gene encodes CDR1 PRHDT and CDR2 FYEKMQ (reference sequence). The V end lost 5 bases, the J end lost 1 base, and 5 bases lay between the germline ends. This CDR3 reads CASSPRNTEAFF. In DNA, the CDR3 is TGTGCCAGCAGCCCCAGGAACACTGAAGCTTTCTTT. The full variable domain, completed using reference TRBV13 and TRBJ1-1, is AAGVIQSPRHLIKEKRETATLKCYPIPRHDTVYWYQQGPGQDPQFLISFYEKMQSDKGSIPDRFSAQQFSDYHSELNMSSLELGDSALYFCASSPRNTEAFFGQGTRLTVV.

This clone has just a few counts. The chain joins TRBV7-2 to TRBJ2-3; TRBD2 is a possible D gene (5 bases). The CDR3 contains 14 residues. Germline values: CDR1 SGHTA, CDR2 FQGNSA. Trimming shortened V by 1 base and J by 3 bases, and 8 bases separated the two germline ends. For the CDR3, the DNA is TGTGCCAGCAGCTTAGGTGTAGCGACAGATACGCAGTATTTT. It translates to CASSLGVATDTQYF.

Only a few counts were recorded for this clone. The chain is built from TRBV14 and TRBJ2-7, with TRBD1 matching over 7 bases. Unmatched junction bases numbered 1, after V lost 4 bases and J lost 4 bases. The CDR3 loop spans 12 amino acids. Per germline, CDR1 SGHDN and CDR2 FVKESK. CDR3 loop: CASSPTGYEQYF. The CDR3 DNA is TGTGCCAGCAGCCCGACAGGGTACGAGCAGTACTTC.

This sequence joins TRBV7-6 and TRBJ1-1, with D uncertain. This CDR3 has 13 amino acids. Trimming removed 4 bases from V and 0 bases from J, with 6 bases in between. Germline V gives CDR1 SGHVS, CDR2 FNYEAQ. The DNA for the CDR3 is TGTGCCAGCAGCTCCGGGATGAACACTGAAGCTTTCTTT. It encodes CASSSGMNTEAFF.

CDR3 region: CATSKTGANTEAFF. CDR3 coding DNA: TGTGCCACCAGCAAGACAGGGGCGAACACTGAAGCTTTCTTT. The genes are TRBV15 and TRBJ1-1, with 8 bases identical to TRBD1. Germline V gene data show CDR1 as LNHNV and CDR2 as YYDKDF (reference sequence). CDR3 size: 14 residues. The V and J ends lost 4 bases and 1 base, in that order; junction bases with no gene match: 2.

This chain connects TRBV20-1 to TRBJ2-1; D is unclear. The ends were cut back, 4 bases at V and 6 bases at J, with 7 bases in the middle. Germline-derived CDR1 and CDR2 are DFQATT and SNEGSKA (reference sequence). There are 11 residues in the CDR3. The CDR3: CSATEGNEQFF. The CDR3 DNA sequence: TGCAGTGCTACAGAAGGCAATGAGCAGTTCTTC.

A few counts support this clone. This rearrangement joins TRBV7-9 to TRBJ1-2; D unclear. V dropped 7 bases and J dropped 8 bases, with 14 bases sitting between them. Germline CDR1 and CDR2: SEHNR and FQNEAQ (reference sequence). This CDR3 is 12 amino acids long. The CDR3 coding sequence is TGTGCCAGCACCCCCTCAGAGGACGGCTACACCTTC. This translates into CASTPSEDGYTF.

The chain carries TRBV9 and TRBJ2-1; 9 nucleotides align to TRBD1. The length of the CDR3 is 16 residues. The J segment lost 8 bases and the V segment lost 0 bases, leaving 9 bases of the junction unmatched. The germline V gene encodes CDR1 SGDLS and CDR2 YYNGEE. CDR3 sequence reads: CASSVAPWTGEDEQFF. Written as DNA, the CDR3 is TGTGCCAGCAGCGTAGCTCCCTGGACAGGGGAAGATGAGCAGTTCTTC.

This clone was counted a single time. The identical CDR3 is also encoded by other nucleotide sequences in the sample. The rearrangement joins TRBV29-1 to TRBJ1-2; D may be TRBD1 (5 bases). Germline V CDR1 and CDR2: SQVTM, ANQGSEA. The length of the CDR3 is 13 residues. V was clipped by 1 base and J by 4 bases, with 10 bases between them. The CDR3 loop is CSVEGGEVYGYTF. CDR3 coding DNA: TGCAGCGTTGAAGGGGGGGAAGTCTATGGCTACACCTTC.

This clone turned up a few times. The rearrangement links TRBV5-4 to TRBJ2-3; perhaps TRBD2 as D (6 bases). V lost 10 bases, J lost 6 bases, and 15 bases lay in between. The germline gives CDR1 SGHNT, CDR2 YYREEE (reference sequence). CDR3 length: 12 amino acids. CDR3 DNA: TGTGCCCACGGGGGATTCGGGGATACGCAGTATTTT. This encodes CAHGGFGDTQYF.

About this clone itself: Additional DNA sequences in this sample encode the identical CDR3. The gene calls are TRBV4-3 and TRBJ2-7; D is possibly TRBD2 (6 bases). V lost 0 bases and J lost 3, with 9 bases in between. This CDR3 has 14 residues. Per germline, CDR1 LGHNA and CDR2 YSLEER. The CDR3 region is CASSQDRGLYEQYF. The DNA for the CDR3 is TGCGCCAGCAGCCAAGATAGGGGACTCTACGAGCAGTACTTC.

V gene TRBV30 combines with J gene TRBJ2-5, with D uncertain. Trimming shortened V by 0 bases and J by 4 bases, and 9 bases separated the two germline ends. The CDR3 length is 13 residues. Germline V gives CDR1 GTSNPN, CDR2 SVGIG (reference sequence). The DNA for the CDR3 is TGTGCCTGGAGTGTAGGGCGCGGAGAGACCCAGTACTTC. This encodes CAWSVGRGETQYF. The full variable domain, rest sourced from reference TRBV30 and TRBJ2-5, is SQTIHQWPATLVQPVGSPLSLECTVEGTSNPNLYWYRQAAGRGLQLLFYSVGIGQISSEVPQNLSASRPQDRQFILSSKKLLLSDSGFYLCAWSVGRGETQYFGPGTRLLVL.

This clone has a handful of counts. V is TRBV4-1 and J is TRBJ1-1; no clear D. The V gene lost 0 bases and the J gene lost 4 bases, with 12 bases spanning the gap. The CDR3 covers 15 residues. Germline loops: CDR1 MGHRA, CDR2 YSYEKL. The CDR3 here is CASSQDLEPSTEAFF. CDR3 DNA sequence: TGCGCCAGCAGCCAAGATCTGGAGCCAAGCACTGAAGCTTTCTTT.

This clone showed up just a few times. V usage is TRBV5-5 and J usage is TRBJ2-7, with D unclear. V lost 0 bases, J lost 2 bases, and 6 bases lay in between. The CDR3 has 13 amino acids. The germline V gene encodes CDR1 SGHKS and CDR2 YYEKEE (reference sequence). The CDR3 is CASSLASTYEQYF. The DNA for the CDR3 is TGTGCCAGCAGCTTGGCGTCAACCTACGAGCAGTACTTC.

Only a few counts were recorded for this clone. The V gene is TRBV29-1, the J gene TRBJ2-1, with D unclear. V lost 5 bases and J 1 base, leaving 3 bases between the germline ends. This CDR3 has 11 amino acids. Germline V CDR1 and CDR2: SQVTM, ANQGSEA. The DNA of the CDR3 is TGCAGCGTTCTGTCCTACAATGAGCAGTTCTTC. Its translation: CSVLSYNEQFF.

The CDR3 region has the DNA TGTGCCAGCAGACAGGGAACTGAAGCTTTCTTT. Its translation: CASRQGTEAFF. V is TRBV27 and J is TRBJ1-1; perhaps TRBD1 as D (6 bases). V was trimmed by 6 bases and J by 5 bases, leaving 7 bases between them. Germline CDR1 reads MNHEY; CDR2 reads SMNVEV (reference sequence). This CDR3 contains 11 residues.

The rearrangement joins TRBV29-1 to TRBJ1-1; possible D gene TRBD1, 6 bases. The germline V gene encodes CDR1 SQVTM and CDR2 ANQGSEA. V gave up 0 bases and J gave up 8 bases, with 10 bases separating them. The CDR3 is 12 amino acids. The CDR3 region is CSVEDLDREAFF. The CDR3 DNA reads TGCAGCGTTGAAGATCTTGACAGGGAAGCTTTCTTT.

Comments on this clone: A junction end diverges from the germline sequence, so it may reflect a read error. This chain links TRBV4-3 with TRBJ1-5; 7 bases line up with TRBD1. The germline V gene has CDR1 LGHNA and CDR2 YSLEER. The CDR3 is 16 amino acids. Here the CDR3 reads CASSRLYRGSDQPQHF. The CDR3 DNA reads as TGCGCCAGCAGCCGCTTATACAGGGGTAGCGATCAGCCCCAGCATTTT.